Following are 32 T cell receptor beta chains from one sample sequenced in a study of blood T cell repertoires in COVID-19. Libraries were prepared by immunoSEQ multiplex PCR; TCRdb keeps only in-frame clonotypes and omits some of them. Counted here are 210,000 or so clones, roughly 88% occurring once; the ten biggest clones make up about 1.5%. The specimen sequenced was peripheral blood. All receptors come from a man younger than 35 with active or convalescent COVID-19.

This rearrangement joins TRBV7-2 to TRBJ2-7, with 7 bases identical to TRBD2. The length of the CDR3 is 14 residues. CDR1 and CDR2 from the germline V gene are SGHTA and FQGNSA. Trimming removed 1 base from V and 3 bases from J; junction bases left unmatched: 3. The CDR3 sequence: CASSLGSGVYEQYF. The CDR3 bases are TGTGCCAGCAGCTTAGGGAGCGGGGTCTACGAGCAGTACTTC.

The sample holds one count of this clone. The chain couples TRBV12-5 to TRBJ2-7; the D gene is possibly TRBD2 (5 bases). Germline CDR1 LGHNT, CDR2 FRNRAP. V lost 0 bases and J 5 bases, leaving 8 bases between the germline ends. The CDR3 spans 13 residues. CDR3 sequence reads: CASGLVRADEQYF. The CDR3 bases are TGTGCTAGTGGTTTGGTGAGGGCCGACGAGCAGTACTTC.

The rearrangement links TRBV4-2 to TRBJ2-2; the match to TRBD2 covers 9 bases. Germline CDR1 is LGHNA and CDR2 is YNFKEQ. V lost 0 bases, J lost 7 bases, and 18 bases stayed unmatched. The CDR3 is 20 residues long. CDR3: CASSQDFGLAGASQVGELFF. The CDR3 DNA reads TGTGCCAGCAGCCAAGATTTCGGGTTAGCGGGAGCCTCTCAAGTCGGGGAGCTGTTTTTT.

This clone was picked up a small number of times. The CDR3 spells CASSPSRTVPHEQYF. CDR3 DNA sequence: TGTGCCAGCAGCCCCTCGAGGACAGTCCCCCACGAGCAGTACTTC. The chain recombines TRBV3-1 (or the pseudogene TRBV3-2) with TRBJ2-7, with TRBD1 as a possible D gene (6 bases). Trimming removed 4 bases from V and 5 bases from J, with 18 bases in between. The CDR3 extends over 15 amino acids. Germline V gene data show CDR1 as LGHDT and CDR2 as YNNKEL (reference sequence).

The V and J genes are TRBV19 and TRBJ2-5; TRBD2 agrees at 14 bases. V gave up 7 bases and J gave up 2 bases; unmatched junction bases: 18. CDR1 and CDR2 (germline): LNHDA, SQIVND (reference sequence). CDR3 length equals 20 residues. CDR3 DNA: TGTGCCAGTACCCCTTCAACCCCGGGACTAGCGGGAGTTGGGCAAGAGACCCAGTACTTC. This gives the protein CASTPSTPGLAGVGQETQYF.

The chain employs TRBV3-1 (or the pseudogene TRBV3-2) and TRBJ2-2; TRBD2 is a possible D gene (6 bases). The ends were cut back, 4 bases at V and 3 bases at J, with 9 bases in the middle. The CDR3 totals 14 residues. CDR1 and CDR2 from the germline V gene are LGHDT and YNNKEL (reference sequence). The CDR3 sequence: CASSPGTYTGELFF. DNA of the CDR3: TGTGCCAGCAGCCCCGGGACTTACACCGGGGAGCTGTTTTTT.

The rearrangement links TRBV15 to TRBJ1-4, with D unclear. CDR1 is LNHNV, CDR2 YYDKDF, per germline (reference sequence). The CDR3 spans 16 residues. Trimming stripped 0 bases from V and 2 bases from J, with 10 bases between. CDR3 in amino acids: CATSRDHGFTNEKLFF. The CDR3 bases are TGTGCCACCAGCAGAGATCACGGGTTCACTAATGAAAAACTGTTTTTT.

For the CDR3, the DNA is TGTGCCAGCAACCGACCGCAGTTTGGAGACGGGGAGCTGTTTTTT. This gives the protein CASNRPQFGDGELFF. V and J are TRBV6-5 and TRBJ2-2; D ambiguous. Germline V CDR1 and CDR2: MNHEY, SVGAGI. The germline V and J ends were trimmed by 7 bases and 7 bases, with 19 bases remaining between them. The CDR3 loop spans 15 amino acids.

V and J are TRBV14 and TRBJ1-1, with TRBD1 matching 9 bases. CDR1 is SGHDN and CDR2 is FVKESK in the germline V gene. The CDR3 has 16 amino acids. J lost 0 bases, V lost 3 bases, and 5 bases had no gene match. The CDR3 loop is CASSHIGTGLNTEAFF. CDR3 nucleotides: TGTGCCAGCAGCCACATTGGGACAGGGCTGAACACTGAAGCTTTCTTT.

V gene TRBV11-2 combines with J gene TRBJ2-2; TRBD2 agrees at 14 bases. CDR3 size: 17 residues. J lost 7 bases, V lost 2 bases, and 6 bases had no gene match. The germline CDR1 and CDR2 sequences are SGHAT and FQNNGV. CDR3 nucleotides: TGTGCCAGCAGCTTAAGGGGACTAGCGGGAGTTGACGGGGAGCTGTTTTTT. It encodes CASSLRGLAGVDGELFF.

This clone was picked up one time. This sequence joins TRBV3-1 (or the pseudogene TRBV3-2) and TRBJ1-4; TRBD1 aligns across 7 bases. Unmatched junction bases numbered 7, after V lost 4 bases and J lost 5 bases. Per germline, CDR1 LGHDT and CDR2 YNNKEL (reference sequence). This CDR3 has 15 residues. The CDR3 spells CASSRGTARNEKLFF. The CDR3, as DNA: TGTGCCAGCAGCCGGGGGACAGCTCGAAATGAAAAACTGTTTTTT.

The CDR3 region has the DNA TGTGCCATCAGTGGGGGGGAGTCGGCTAACTATGGCTACACCTTC. Translated, it gives CAISGGESANYGYTF. This chain joins TRBV10-3 and TRBJ1-2, with D possibly matching TRBD1 (5 bases). Germline-derived CDR1 and CDR2 are ENHRY and SYGVKD. V lost 4 bases, J lost 0 bases, and 12 bases lay in between. CDR3 length equals 15 residues.

This chain uses TRBV7-9 with TRBJ2-5; maybe TRBD2 (7 bases). V shed 5 bases and J shed 4 bases, with 29 bases lying between them. Germline V gene sequence: CDR1 SEHNR, CDR2 FQNEAQ (reference sequence). There are 19 residues in the CDR3. CDR3 sequence reads: CASSPGLRGGRRMGETQYF. CDR3 DNA sequence: TGTGCCAGCAGCCCCGGGCTCAGGGGCGGGAGACGAATGGGAGAGACCCAGTACTTC.

This clone was counted a single time. This rearrangement joins TRBV11-2 to TRBJ2-1, with TRBD2 identical over 9 bases. CDR3 size: 19 residues. Germline values: CDR1 SGHAT, CDR2 FQNNGV. V dropped 5 bases and J dropped 2; count of bases not matched to a gene: 16. The CDR3: CASSLGAIRREGPYNEQFF. CDR3 sequence (DNA): TGTGCCAGCAGCCTAGGGGCCATACGGCGGGAGGGCCCCTACAATGAGCAGTTCTTC.

This chain connects TRBV4-1 to TRBJ2-2; maybe TRBD1 (5 bases). This CDR3 has 17 residues. The V end lost 0 bases, the J end lost 2 bases, and 13 bases lay between the germline ends. Looked up from germline, CDR1 is MGHRA and CDR2 is YSYEKL. The CDR3 DNA sequence: TGCGCCAGCAGCCAAGAGGGATGGGGCCAAAACACCGGGGAGCTGTTTTTT. Protein: CASSQEGWGQNTGELFF.

CDR3 DNA sequence: TGTGCCAGCTCACCCACCGGGACAGGGGTACATGGCTACACCTTC. This gives the protein CASSPTGTGVHGYTF. This chain connects TRBV18 to TRBJ1-2, with 10 bases that match TRBD1. The length of the CDR3 is 15 residues. Germline lookup yields CDR1 KGHSH and CDR2 LQKENI. Germline trimming cut 3 bases from V and 6 bases from J; bases unmatched to any gene: 7. Full variable domain (missing parts from reference TRBV18 and TRBJ1-2): NAGVMQNPRHLVRRRGQEARLRCSPMKGHSHVYWYRQLPEEGLKFMVYLQKENIIDESGMPKERFSAEFPKEGPSILRIQQVVRGDSAAYFCASSPTGTGVHGYTFGSGTRLTVV.

The rearrangement joins TRBV4-3 to TRBJ1-1, with D perhaps matching TRBD1 (5 bases). The V gene's germline CDR1 is LGHNA and CDR2 YSLEER. Trimming removed 4 bases at V and 6 bases at J, with 12 bases between. This CDR3 is 13 amino acids long. In DNA, the CDR3 is TGCGCCAGCAGCCTTCTGACAGCAGCTGAAGCTTTCTTT. It yields the protein CASSLLTAAEAFF.

This rearrangement joins TRBV19 to TRBJ1-1; D remains unclear. The CDR3 consists of 13 residues. The ends were cut back, 9 bases at V and 0 bases at J, with 11 bases in the middle. CDR1 and CDR2 from the germline V gene are LNHDA and SQIVND (reference sequence). The CDR3, as DNA: TGTGCCAGCCTGGGGAGCATGAACACTGAAGCTTTCTTT. Translating it yields CASLGSMNTEAFF.

The chain has TRBV11-2 and TRBJ2-1, with D possibly matching TRBD2 (7 bases). Trimming stripped 3 bases from V and 6 bases from J, with 9 bases between. The germline gives CDR1 SGHAT, CDR2 FQNNGV. This CDR3 region has 13 residues. The CDR3 nucleotides read TGTGCCAGCAGCTTGGGGGGGCCCAATGAGCAGTTCTTC. Translated, it gives CASSLGGPNEQFF.

The genes are TRBV5-4 and TRBJ2-1; 7 bases line up with TRBD2. Losses at the gene ends were 1 base for V and 6 bases for J; bases not matched to a gene: 10. The CDR3 totals 16 residues. Germline loops: CDR1 SGHNT, CDR2 YYREEE (reference sequence). The CDR3 sequence: CASSLTVRGSGNEQFF. The CDR3 nucleotides read TGTGCCAGCAGCTTGACCGTCCGCGGGAGTGGCAATGAGCAGTTCTTC.

V usage is TRBV24-1 and J usage is TRBJ2-7; D perhaps matches TRBD2 (5 bases). V was shortened by 6 bases and J by 3 bases, with 8 bases between the two germline ends. This CDR3 region has 12 residues. The germline V gene has CDR1 KGHDR and CDR2 SFDVKD. The CDR3 region has the DNA TGTGCCACCAGTTTGAGCGGCTACGAGCAGTACTTC. Protein product: CATSLSGYEQYF.

This chain uses TRBV28 with TRBJ1-6; D perhaps matches TRBD1 (6 bases). The germline V gene has CDR1 MDHEN and CDR2 SYDVKM. Trimming removed 7 bases from V and 10 bases from J, with 17 bases in between. CDR3 length equals 14 residues. The CDR3 DNA sequence: TGTGCCAGCAAACCAACAGGGTTTGGGTCACCCCTCCACTTT. This sequence encodes CASKPTGFGSPLHF.

The chain recombines TRBV11-2 with TRBJ2-7; no definite D call. In germline, CDR1 is SGHAT, CDR2 FQNNGV. V lost 3 bases to trimming and J lost 3 bases, with 6 bases between them. The CDR3 length is 12 residues. CDR3 nucleotides: TGTGCCAGCAGCTTTCCCCGCTACGAGCAGTACTTC. This codes for CASSFPRYEQYF.

V and J are TRBV10-2 and TRBJ2-5; 7 bases are shared with TRBD2. Per the germline V gene, CDR1 is WSHSY and CDR2 is SAAADI. V lost 2 bases, J lost 1 base, and 4 bases stayed unmatched. The CDR3 length is 15 residues. The CDR3 protein is CASSEAGDSQETQYF. DNA for the CDR3: TGCGCCAGCAGTGAGGCGGGAGATTCCCAAGAGACCCAGTACTTC.

The V and J genes are TRBV24-1 and TRBJ2-2; tentative D call: TRBD2 (6 bases). Trimming shortened V by 7 bases and J by 3 bases, and 14 bases separated the two germline ends. This CDR3 has 15 residues. CDR1 is KGHDR, CDR2 SFDVKD, per germline. CDR3 in amino acids: CATSPSERDTGELFF. In DNA, the CDR3 is TGTGCCACCAGCCCTTCCGAGCGGGACACCGGGGAGCTGTTTTTT.

This clone was detected only once. The chain links TRBV28 to TRBJ2-7; D uncertain. V was clipped by 5 bases and J by 0 bases, with 14 bases between them. The length of the CDR3 is 15 residues. Germline CDR1 is MDHEN and CDR2 is SYDVKM. The CDR3 loop is CASSPGSASSYEQYF. The CDR3 bases are TGTGCCAGCAGTCCGGGTTCCGCAAGCTCCTACGAGCAGTACTTC.

The rearrangement joins TRBV5-4 to TRBJ2-2; D possibly corresponds to TRBD1 (7 bases). CDR3 size: 16 residues. Trimming shortened V by 4 bases and J by 7 bases, and 20 bases separated the two germline ends. Germline CDR1 is SGHNT and CDR2 is YYREEE (reference sequence). Here the CDR3 reads CASSPAGGPFSGELFF. DNA for the CDR3: TGTGCCAGCAGCCCAGCAGGGGGGCCGTTTAGCGGGGAGCTGTTTTTT.

The chain carries TRBV2 and TRBJ1-3; TRBD1 is a possible D gene (5 bases). Germline CDR1 is SNHLY and CDR2 is FYNNEI. Trimming pared 8 bases from V and 0 bases from J, leaving 14 bases between. The CDR3 covers 15 residues. CDR3 sequence: CASGTGGSSGNTIYF. The CDR3 region has the DNA TGTGCCAGCGGCACAGGCGGTTCCTCTGGAAACACCATATATTTT.

V usage is TRBV7-2 and J usage is TRBJ2-7; D is possibly TRBD2 (5 bases). The germline V gene has CDR1 SGHTA and CDR2 FQGNSA. CDR3 length: 15 residues. V dropped 5 bases and J dropped 7 bases, with 21 bases sitting between them. The CDR3 is CASSPPGNSLGEQYF. Written as DNA, the CDR3 is TGTGCCAGCAGCCCCCCCGGGAACAGCCTCGGAGAGCAGTACTTC.

This clone was recorded a few times. The rearrangement links TRBV20-1 to TRBJ1-2, with D possibly TRBD1 on 5 matching bases. This CDR3 contains 18 residues. V was pared by 3 bases and J by 5 bases, with 28 bases between. Germline-derived CDR1 and CDR2 are DFQATT and SNEGSKA (reference sequence). CDR3 in DNA: TGCAGTGCTAGTCTCGCCCGAAAGGCACAGGAAGAGAAGTATGGCTACACCTTC. Translated, it gives CSASLARKAQEEKYGYTF.

V usage is TRBV3-1 (or the pseudogene TRBV3-2) and J usage is TRBJ1-5; no reliable D call. Germline lookup yields CDR1 LGHDT and CDR2 YNNKEL (reference sequence). CDR3 length: 12 amino acids. V lost 8 bases and J 2 bases, leaving 7 bases between the germline ends. The CDR3 DNA reads TGTGCCAGCGCCCAGGGCAATCAGCCCCAGCATTTT. Protein: CASAQGNQPQHF.

The J gene is TRBJ2-7, the V gene TRBV27, with 7 nucleotides matching TRBD2. Per germline, CDR1 MNHEY and CDR2 SMNVEV (reference sequence). V shed 4 bases, J shed 2 bases, and the junction held 5 bases outside the gene matches. The CDR3 has 14 amino acids. CDR3 bases: TGTGCCAGCAGTTGGGGGGGGACCGCCTACGAGCAGTACTTC. As protein: CASSWGGTAYEQYF.